This T cell receptor beta chain was sequenced in a study of blood T cell repertoires in COVID-19. For the study at large: Acute-phase and convalescent COVID-19 samples originated in the United States, Italy and Spain. From T cells, B-cell-depleted T cells, or PBMCs came the material, which was cDNA or gDNA.

After removal of 5 bases from V and 1 base from J, the junction contained 4 bases not matched to a gene. The V gene's germline CDR1 is SGHNT and CDR2 YYREEE (reference sequence). The CDR3 has 15 amino acids. Seattle's enrolled individuals joined amid active infection and were then monitored longitudinally. Per the original data handling: Nucleated cell number was recorded as an estimate derived from reference gene primer amplification. Method: immunoSEQ multiplex PCR; TCRdb's copy keeps in-frame clones and lacks some. V, J and clone size are taken as reported in that table, and D and trimming were inferred from the DNA itself. The sample has 60,000 to 85,000 clones; nearly 90% are singletons.

The TCR originated in a woman aged 45 to 65 with COVID-19, enrolled during active disease. This chain joins TRBV5-4 and TRBJ2-2; 8 nucleotides match TRBD1. The specimen was peripheral blood. CDR3 region: CASRAGTGNTGELFF. Here the CDR3 DNA reads TGTGCCAGCAGGGCCGGGACAGGGAACACCGGGGAGCTGTTTTTT.